This TCR beta chain was sequenced for a study of control samples from healthy donors and cancer patients. The data were produced by immunoSEQ multiplex PCR, yet TCRdb's version contains in-frame clones alone and is incomplete. Of about 130,000 clones listed, around 92% were seen once; the top ten hold around 0.52%. The CDR3 extends over 15 amino acids. V lost 4 bases and J lost 7, with 17 bases in between. Germline V gene lookup returns CDR1 MNHEY and CDR2 SVGAGI. This receptor was taken from an elderly man with head and neck cancer. The sample comprised PBMCs. The rearrangement joins TRBV6-5 to TRBJ1-5, with D perhaps matching TRBD1 (6 bases). As DNA, the CDR3 is TGTGCCAGCAGTTGGGGGCAGGGGCGGGGACAGCCCCAGCATTTT. As protein: CASSWGQGRGQPQHF.